In this sample, the clone carrying this T cell receptor (beta chain) turned up a few times. Antigen unknown. The CDR3 loop spans 10 amino acids. Trimming stripped 3 bases from V and 6 bases from J, with 4 bases between. Germline values: CDR1 DFQATT, CDR2 SNEGSKA (reference sequence). This record belongs to a study of T cells after yellow fever vaccination. Findings of the study overall: Among all clonotypes, a small share was observed in both CD4 and CD8 compartments. Any FACS-sorted repertoire could hold abundant clonotypes that contaminate it from the bulk population. Weaker, the secondary response peaked sooner, at day 5 versus 15.

The authors made TCR cDNA by 5'RACE template switching, adding a universal primer site and UMIs. MiXCR, applied by TCRdb to the 5' RACE reads, yields one record per CDR3 protein. This table holds just under 600,000 distinct CDR3 sequences, less than 15% found once. The clonotype originates from a man between 25 and 39 years old who received the YFV17D yellow fever vaccine. The chain joins TRBV20-1 to TRBJ2-3; D unresolved. This specimen consisted of PBMCs, obtained on the day of the yellow fever booster vaccination. CDR3 region: CSASRDTQYF. The CDR3 coding sequence is TGCAGTGCTAGTCGGGATACGCAGTATTTT.